Reported below is one T cell receptor (beta chain). Researchers ran the PCR with 60 Vbeta and 13 Jbeta primers. Clones were sequenced by immunoSEQ multiplex PCR, and TCRdb holds only the in-frame ones, with some missing. This table has roughly 100,000 clones, more than 75% appearing once. The data derive from a study of cytomegalovirus exposure and HLA in healthy donors. Losses at the gene ends were 7 bases for V and 9 bases for J; bases not matched to a gene: 9. Germline V gene lookup returns CDR1 SGHRS and CDR2 YFSETQ. The CDR3 contains 15 residues. The chain employs TRBV5-1 and TRBJ2-1; 14 positions match TRBD2. The source of this sequence is a woman between 18 and 29 years old in good health and CMV-seropositive. The sample consisted of PBMCs. The CDR3 bases are TGCGCCAGCGGCAAGGCTGGGACTAGCGGGAGTGAGCAGTTCTTC. Translated, it gives CASGKAGTSGSEQFF. The full variable domain, rest sourced from reference TRBV5-1 and TRBJ2-1, is KAGVTQTPRYLIKTRGQQVTLSCSPISGHRSVSWYQQTPGQGLQFLFEYFSETQRNKGNFPGRFSGRQFSNSRSEMNVSTLELGDSALYLCASGKAGTSGSEQFFGPGTRLTVL.